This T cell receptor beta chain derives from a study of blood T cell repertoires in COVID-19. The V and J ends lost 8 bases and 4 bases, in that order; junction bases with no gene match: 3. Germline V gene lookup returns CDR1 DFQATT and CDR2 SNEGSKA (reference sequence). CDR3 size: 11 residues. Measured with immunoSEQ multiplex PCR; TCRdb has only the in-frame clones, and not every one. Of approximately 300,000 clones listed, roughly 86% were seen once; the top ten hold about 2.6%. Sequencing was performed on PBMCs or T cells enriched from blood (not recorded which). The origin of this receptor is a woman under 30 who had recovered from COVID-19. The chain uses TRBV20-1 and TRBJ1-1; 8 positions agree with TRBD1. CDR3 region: CSRGQGTEAFF. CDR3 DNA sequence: TGCAGTCGCGGACAGGGCACTGAAGCTTTCTTT.